This T cell receptor beta chain was identified during a study of cytomegalovirus exposure and HLA in healthy donors. The PCR ran on 60 Vbeta and 13 Jbeta primers. TCRdb keeps only in-frame clones here, not all; method: immunoSEQ multiplex PCR. The sample has some 95,000 clones, around four fifths seen once. Sequencing input: PBMCs. This sequence was found in a man in his fifties in good health and CMV-seropositive.

CDR3 protein: CASSTGHRYEQYF. The CDR3 DNA follows: TGTGCCAGCAGCACGGGACACCGTTACGAGCAGTACTTC. V usage is TRBV7-8 and J usage is TRBJ2-7, with TRBD1 as a possible D gene (6 bases). CDR3 length equals 13 residues. CDR1 is SGHVS and CDR2 is FQNEAQ in the germline V gene. Trimming cost V 5 bases and J 4 bases, with 12 bases left between them.